The next 32 T cell receptor beta chains were all read from a single sample in a study of hypomethylating agent response in myelodysplastic syndrome. The repertoire was sequenced with immunoSEQ multiplex PCR; TCRdb's copy has only in-frame clones and lacks some. The repertoire has 5,500 to 6,500 clones, 80% to 90% of them found once; the top ten carry 26%. Material: bone marrow, obtained before or after starting hypomethylating agent treatment for myelodysplastic syndrome (not recorded which). These receptors originate from a human donor with myelodysplastic syndrome.

The V call is TRBV13, the J call TRBJ2-1, with 7 bases that match TRBD1. CDR1 PRHDT and CDR2 FYEKMQ come from the germline V gene (reference sequence). The junction had 9 bases not matched to a gene; V was cut back by 0 bases and J by 4 bases. There are 17 residues in the CDR3. CDR3 loop: CASSLGGHRGEYNEQFF. The CDR3 region has the DNA TGTGCCAGCAGCTTAGGGGGCCACAGGGGCGAGTACAATGAGCAGTTCTTC.

V gene TRBV9 combines with J gene TRBJ1-4, with 8 bases matching TRBD1. This CDR3 has 14 residues. Germline CDR1 SGDLS, CDR2 YYNGEE. J was trimmed by 8 bases and V by 3 bases; bases with no gene match: 6. CDR3 coding DNA: TGTGCCAGCAGCGGGACAGGGATAGGGGAAAAACTGTTTTTT. Residues: CASSGTGIGEKLFF.

This chain's CDR3 is CASSSGQGMNEQFF. In nucleotides, the CDR3 is TGCGCCAGCAGCTCGGGACAGGGGATGAATGAGCAGTTCTTC. The chain joins TRBV5-1 to TRBJ2-1; 10 nucleotides match TRBD1. Germline loops: CDR1 SGHRS, CDR2 YFSETQ. The CDR3 length is 14 residues. V shed 3 bases and J 7 bases; nucleotides not matched to a gene: 4.

A word on this clone: The junction and the germline gene differ at one end; a read error may be behind it. The chain is built from TRBV5-6 and TRBJ2-4, with D tentatively TRBD2 (6 bases). Germline V gives CDR1 SGHDT, CDR2 YYEEEE. The length of the CDR3 is 12 residues. The CDR3 is CASSLAAASEDF. CDR3 sequence (DNA): TGTGCCAGCAGCTTGGCCGCAGCTAGCGAGGACTTC.

The chain recombines TRBV2 with TRBJ2-5; D ambiguous. CDR1 is SNHLY and CDR2 is FYNNEI in the germline V gene. V lost 4 bases, J lost 1 base, and 10 bases lay in between. CDR3 length equals 14 residues. The CDR3, as DNA: TGTGCCAGCAGTGTGGCTAGAACCCAAGAGACCCAGTACTTC. Its translation: CASSVARTQETQYF.

In this sample, this clone turned up once. The chain has TRBV7-9 and TRBJ2-1, with D possibly TRBD2 on 6 matching bases. Germline V gene sequence: CDR1 SEHNR, CDR2 FQNEAQ (reference sequence). The germline V and J ends were trimmed by 2 bases and 7 bases, with 9 bases remaining between them. The CDR3 extends over 13 amino acids. This CDR3 is CASSLPGANEQFF. The CDR3 DNA reads TGTGCCAGCAGCTTACCGGGAGCTAATGAGCAGTTCTTC.

V gene TRBV19 combines with J gene TRBJ2-2; no firm D call. Germline-derived CDR1 and CDR2 are LNHDA and SQIVND (reference sequence). The CDR3 is 14 residues long. The ends were cut back, 4 bases at V and 1 base at J, with 7 bases in the middle. The CDR3 DNA reads TGTGCCAGTAGTAAGACGGAGAACACCGGGGAGCTGTTTTTT. Its protein is CASSKTENTGELFF.

V and J are TRBV19 and TRBJ2-5; a weak D match, TRBD1 (6 bases). The germline gives CDR1 LNHDA, CDR2 SQIVND (reference sequence). Trimming took 8 bases from V and 2 from J, leaving 12 bases between them. CDR3 length: 13 residues. Written as DNA, the CDR3 is TGTGCCAGTGGACAGCGAGGACAAGAGACCCAGTACTTC. Amino acids: CASGQRGQETQYF.

V and J are TRBV7-3 and TRBJ1-2; tentatively, D is TRBD1 (6 bases). Germline CDR1 is SGHTA and CDR2 is FQGTGA. The CDR3 has 15 residues. Deletions cut 3 bases from V and 0 bases from J, with 11 bases between. CDR3 sequence: CASSLLGGANYGYTF. The CDR3 DNA reads as TGTGCCAGCAGCTTGCTAGGGGGGGCTAACTATGGCTACACCTTC.

This chain connects TRBV7-2 to TRBJ1-5; D is ambiguous. The V gene lost 4 bases and the J gene lost 4 bases, with 8 bases spanning the gap. The CDR3 length is 13 residues. Germline V CDR1 and CDR2: SGHTA, FQGNSA. The CDR3: CASSSSYNQPQHF. For the CDR3, the DNA is TGTGCCAGCAGCTCCTCTTATAATCAGCCCCAGCATTTT.

This clone is a singleton in its sample. The chain couples TRBV5-1 to TRBJ1-2, with 8 bases fitting TRBD1. CDR3 length: 14 residues. J lost 3 bases, V lost 4 bases, and 5 bases had no gene match. Germline V gene data show CDR1 as SGHRS and CDR2 as YFSETQ. The CDR3 bases are TGCGCCAGCAGCCGGACAGGGACCGACTATGGCTACACCTTC. Amino acids: CASSRTGTDYGYTF.

The chain uses TRBV6-5 and TRBJ2-7, with 7 nucleotides matching TRBD2. CDR3 length equals 14 residues. The V segment lost 5 bases and the J segment 0 bases; nucleotides outside the gene matches: 4. Germline CDR1 is MNHEY and CDR2 is SVGAGI. Here the CDR3 reads CASSRDYSSYEQYF. CDR3 nucleotide sequence: TGTGCCAGCAGTCGGGACTATAGCTCCTACGAGCAGTACTTC.

This chain links TRBV18 with TRBJ1-1; maybe TRBD1 (5 bases). The CDR3 is made up of 15 amino acids. V was shortened by 0 bases and J by 9 bases, with 17 bases between the two germline ends. Germline loops: CDR1 KGHSH, CDR2 LQKENI. For the CDR3, the DNA is TGTGCCAGCTCACCACCGGGGGTCAAAACGGGTCAAGCTTTCTTT. Translated: CASSPPGVKTGQAFF.

The chain joins TRBV5-6 to TRBJ1-1; D not certain. Germline CDR1 SGHDT, CDR2 YYEEEE. The CDR3 has 13 residues. Trimming left V 1 base short and J 2 bases short, with 6 bases between. CDR3 in amino acids: CASSLYSNTEAFF. Here the CDR3 DNA reads TGTGCCAGCAGCTTGTACTCTAACACTGAAGCTTTCTTT.

V usage is TRBV10-3 and J usage is TRBJ2-5; 7 nucleotides agree with TRBD1. The CDR3 is 14 amino acids. Germline CDR1 ENHRY, CDR2 SYGVKD. Trimming took 10 bases from V and 2 from J; bases not matched to a gene: 10. DNA for the CDR3: TGTGCCACAGGAACTGGGACAGTACAAGAGACCCAGTACTTC. It codes for CATGTGTVQETQYF.

The chain joins TRBV18 to TRBJ1-4, with TRBD1 as a possible D gene (6 bases). V was clipped by 0 bases and J by 8 bases, with 16 bases between them. This CDR3 has 16 amino acids. Per the germline V gene, CDR1 is KGHSH and CDR2 is LQKENI. The CDR3 loop is CASSPPGLNQGEKLFF. The CDR3 nucleotides read TGTGCCAGCTCACCACCGGGCCTAAACCAGGGGGAAAAACTGTTTTTT.

This clone came up once. The rearrangement joins TRBV5-4 to TRBJ1-4; TRBD1 agrees at 7 bases. The V segment lost 4 bases and the J segment 7 bases; nucleotides outside the gene matches: 7. The CDR3 length is 14 residues. Per the germline V gene, CDR1 is SGHNT and CDR2 is YYREEE (reference sequence). The CDR3 DNA reads as TGTGCCAGCAGCGACCCCCAGGGGGGTGAAAAACTGTTTTTT. The encoded protein is CASSDPQGGEKLFF. Full variable domain (rest looked up from reference TRBV5-4 and TRBJ1-4): ETGVTQSPTHLIKTRGQQVTLRCSSQSGHNTVSWYQQALGQGPQFIFQYYREEENGRGNFPPRFSGLQFPNYSSELNVNALELDDSALYLCASSDPQGGEKLFFGSGTQLSVL.

V usage is TRBV5-6 and J usage is TRBJ2-3, with TRBD2 matching 13 bases. V lost 4 bases, J lost 11 bases, and 13 bases stayed unmatched. Germline CDR1 SGHDT, CDR2 YYEEEE. This CDR3 has 16 amino acids. The CDR3 sequence: CASSPGLAGLWGGQYF. Here the CDR3 DNA reads TGTGCCAGCAGCCCGGGACTAGCGGGACTGTGGGGGGGGCAGTATTTT.

This clone was detected a few times. An end of the junction differs from the germline gene, which may be a read error. The J gene is TRBJ1-2, the V gene TRBV6-1, with a tentative D call TRBD1 (5 bases). This CDR3 has 16 amino acids. The germline CDR1 and CDR2 sequences are MNHNS and SASEGT. The CDR3 protein is CASSKAGSFGTEGYTF. The CDR3 bases are TGTGCCAGCAGTAAAGCGGGGAGCTTCGGGACGGAGGGCTACACCTTC.

This sequence joins TRBV6-5 and TRBJ2-3; no clear D. Between the trimmed V and J ends, which lost 0 bases and 2 bases, there was a span of 9 bases. This CDR3 region has 15 residues. In germline, CDR1 is MNHEY, CDR2 SVGAGI. The CDR3 DNA sequence: TGTGCCAGCAGTTACTCGGGCAGCAACACAGATACGCAGTATTTT. This sequence encodes CASSYSGSNTDTQYF.

The chain is built from TRBV15 and TRBJ1-6; D is perhaps TRBD1 (5 bases). V was shortened by 0 bases and J by 6 bases, with 12 bases between the two germline ends. Looked up from germline, CDR1 is LNHNV and CDR2 is YYDKDF (reference sequence). This CDR3 has 16 residues. CDR3 nucleotide sequence: TGTGCCACCAGCAGAGAGGGGACCCTCGCTAATTCACCCCTCCACTTT. Its translation: CATSREGTLANSPLHF.

The chain recombines TRBV10-2 with TRBJ1-5; no clear D. V gave up 3 bases and J gave up 7 bases, with 10 bases separating them. Germline V lookup: CDR1 WSHSY, CDR2 SAAADI. The CDR3 loop spans 13 amino acids. CDR3 in DNA: TGCGCCAGCAGTGACTCCCTAGAACAGCCCCAGCATTTT. The encoded protein is CASSDSLEQPQHF.

V is TRBV29-1 and J is TRBJ1-2, with D perhaps TRBD1 (5 bases). The CDR3 contains 11 residues. Germline V gene data show CDR1 as SQVTM and CDR2 as ANQGSEA. V lost 6 bases to trimming and J lost 8 bases, with 13 bases between them. The CDR3 nucleotides read TGCAGCGTCGAGTGGGACCAAGGCTACACCTTC. It is translated as CSVEWDQGYTF.

This chain connects TRBV7-9 to TRBJ1-2; D is undetermined. This CDR3 has 16 amino acids. V was shortened by 2 bases and J by 4 bases, with 17 bases between the two germline ends. Germline V gives CDR1 SEHNR, CDR2 FQNEAQ (reference sequence). This chain's CDR3 is CASSLTDHGKTYGYTF. The CDR3 DNA reads as TGTGCCAGCAGCTTAACAGATCATGGAAAGACCTATGGCTACACCTTC.

This clone came up once. The genes are TRBV11-2 and TRBJ1-2; D gene ambiguous. Germline loops: CDR1 SGHAT, CDR2 FQNNGV. Trimming removed 5 bases from V and 0 bases from J, with 10 bases in between. This CDR3 is built from 14 residues. CDR3 DNA: TGTGCCAGCAGCCCCAGCACCTCTAACTATGGCTACACCTTC. It specifies CASSPSTSNYGYTF.

The rearrangement links TRBV18 to TRBJ1-2; D remains ambiguous. Looked up from germline, CDR1 is KGHSH and CDR2 is LQKENI. This CDR3 is 16 amino acids long. Trimming left V 3 bases short and J 7 bases short, with 21 bases between. DNA of the CDR3: TGTGCCAGCTCACCCGAAATGGGAGGGTTTATTGGTGGCTACACCTTC. Translating gives CASSPEMGGFIGGYTF.

V and J are TRBV7-3 and TRBJ1-2; D possibly corresponds to TRBD1 (5 bases). Deletions cut 1 base from V and 3 bases from J, with 18 bases between. The CDR3 length is 17 residues. Germline CDR1 SGHTA, CDR2 FQGTGA. The CDR3 DNA reads as TGTGCCAGCAGCTTAAAAGCTGGCGGCACAGGACACTATGGCTACACCTTC. Protein: CASSLKAGGTGHYGYTF.

This clone came up a few times. J is TRBJ1-5 and V is TRBV7-8; no reliable D call. V lost 0 bases and J lost 5, with 2 bases in between. From germline, CDR1 is SGHVS and CDR2 FQNEAQ. The CDR3 runs to 12 residues. The DNA for the CDR3 is TGTGCCAGCAGCTTAGCTGATCAGCCCCAGCATTTT. As protein: CASSLADQPQHF.

The chain carries TRBV28 and TRBJ2-4; D unclear. The length of the CDR3 is 14 residues. Germline V gene lookup returns CDR1 MDHEN and CDR2 SYDVKM. Trimming pared 3 bases from V and 0 bases from J, leaving 6 bases between. CDR3 protein: CASSFQLAKNIQYF. The CDR3 DNA is TGTGCCAGCAGTTTTCAATTAGCCAAAAACATTCAGTACTTC.

The chain has TRBV19 and TRBJ1-1, with D hard to call. Trimming removed 6 bases at V and 6 bases at J, with 20 bases between. This CDR3 is built from 15 residues. CDR1 is LNHDA and CDR2 is SQIVND in the germline V gene (reference sequence). CDR3 amino acids: CASRPPGLHGAEAFF. For the CDR3, the DNA is TGTGCCAGTAGGCCTCCCGGGCTCCATGGTGCTGAAGCTTTCTTT.

V gene TRBV29-1 combines with J gene TRBJ2-3, with no clear D. The CDR3 contains 12 residues. Germline V lookup: CDR1 SQVTM, CDR2 ANQGSEA. V dropped 5 bases and J dropped 4 bases, with 10 bases sitting between them. The CDR3 DNA is TGCAGCGTTCGGGCTCTATCAGATACGCAGTATTTT. Its translation is CSVRALSDTQYF.

The gene calls are TRBV5-4 and TRBJ2-5; 10 nucleotides line up with TRBD2. Trimming at V came to 5 bases and at J to 1 base, leaving 5 bases not matched to a gene. The CDR3 runs 15 residues. The V gene's germline CDR1 is SGHNT and CDR2 YYREEE (reference sequence). The CDR3 spells CASSVRLAGQETQYF. For the CDR3, the DNA is TGTGCCAGCAGTGTTCGACTAGCGGGCCAAGAGACCCAGTACTTC.